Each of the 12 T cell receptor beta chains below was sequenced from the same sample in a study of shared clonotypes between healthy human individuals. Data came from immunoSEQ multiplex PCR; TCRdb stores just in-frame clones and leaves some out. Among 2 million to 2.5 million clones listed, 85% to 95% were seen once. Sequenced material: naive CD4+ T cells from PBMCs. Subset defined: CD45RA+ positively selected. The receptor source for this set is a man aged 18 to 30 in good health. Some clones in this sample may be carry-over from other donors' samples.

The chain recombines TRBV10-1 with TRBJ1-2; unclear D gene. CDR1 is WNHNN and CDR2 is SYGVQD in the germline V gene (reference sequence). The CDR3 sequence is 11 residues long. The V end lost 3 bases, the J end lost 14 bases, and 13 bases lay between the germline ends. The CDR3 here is CASSEGRNETF. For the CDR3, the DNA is TGCGCCAGCAGTGAAGGACGGAATGAGACCTTC.

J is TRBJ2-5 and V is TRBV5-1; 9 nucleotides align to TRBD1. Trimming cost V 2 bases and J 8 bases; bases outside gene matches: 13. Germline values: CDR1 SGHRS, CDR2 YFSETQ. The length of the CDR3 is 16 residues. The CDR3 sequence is CASSLGPGQGSETQYF. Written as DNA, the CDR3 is TGCGCCAGCAGCTTAGGACCGGGACAGGGTTCCGAAACCCAGTACTTC.

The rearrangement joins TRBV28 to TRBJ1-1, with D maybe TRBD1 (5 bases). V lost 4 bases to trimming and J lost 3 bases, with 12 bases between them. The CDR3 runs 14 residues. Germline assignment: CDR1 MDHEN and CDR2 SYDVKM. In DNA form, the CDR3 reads TGTGCCAGCAGTTCCGGGGGAGATTACACTGAAGCTTTCTTT. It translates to CASSSGGDYTEAFF. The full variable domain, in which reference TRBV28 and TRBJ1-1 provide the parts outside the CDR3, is DVKVTQSSRYLVKRTGEKVFLECVQDMDHENMFWYRQDPGLGLRLIYFSYDVKMKEKGDIPEGYSVSREKKERFSLILESASTNQTSMYLCASSSGGDYTEAFFGQGTRLTVV.

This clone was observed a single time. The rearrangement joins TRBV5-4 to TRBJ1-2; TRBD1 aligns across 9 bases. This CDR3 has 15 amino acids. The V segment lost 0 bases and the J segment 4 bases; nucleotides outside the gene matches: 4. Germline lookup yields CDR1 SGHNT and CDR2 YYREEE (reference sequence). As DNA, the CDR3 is TGTGCCAGCAGCTTGGTATCGGGACAGGGCTATGGCTACACCTTC. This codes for CASSLVSGQGYGYTF.

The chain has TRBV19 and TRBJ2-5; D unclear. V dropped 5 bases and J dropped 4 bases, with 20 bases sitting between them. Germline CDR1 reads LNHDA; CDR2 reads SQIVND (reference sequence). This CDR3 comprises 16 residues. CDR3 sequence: CASSSSPPSGLETQYF. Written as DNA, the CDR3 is TGTGCCAGTAGTTCAAGCCCCCCGTCCGGCCTAGAGACCCAGTACTTC. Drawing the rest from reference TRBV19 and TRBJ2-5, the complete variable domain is DGGITQSPKYLFRKEGQNVTLSCEQNLNHDAMYWYRQDPGQGLRLIYYSQIVNDFQKGDIAEGYSVSREKKESFPLTVTSAQKNPTAFYLCASSSSPPSGLETQYFGPGTRLLVL.

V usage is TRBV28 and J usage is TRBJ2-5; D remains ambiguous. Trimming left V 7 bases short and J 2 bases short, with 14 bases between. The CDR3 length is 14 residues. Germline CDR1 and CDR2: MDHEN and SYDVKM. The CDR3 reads CASTRPGPQETQYF. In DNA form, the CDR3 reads TGTGCCAGCACCCGACCCGGGCCTCAAGAGACCCAGTACTTC.

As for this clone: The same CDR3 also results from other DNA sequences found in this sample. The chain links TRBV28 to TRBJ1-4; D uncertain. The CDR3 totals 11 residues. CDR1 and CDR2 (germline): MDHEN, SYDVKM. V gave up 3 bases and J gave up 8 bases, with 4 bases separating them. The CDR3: CASSFREKLFF. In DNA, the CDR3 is TGTGCCAGCAGTTTCAGGGAAAAACTGTTTTTT.

The CDR3 protein is CASSLKRRTEAFF. Written as DNA, the CDR3 is TGTGCCAGCAGTTTAAAAAGGCGGACTGAAGCTTTCTTT. The gene calls are TRBV28 and TRBJ1-1; unclear D gene. The germline V and J ends were trimmed by 2 bases and 5 bases, with 9 bases remaining between them. Germline CDR1 and CDR2: MDHEN and SYDVKM. This CDR3 has 13 residues.

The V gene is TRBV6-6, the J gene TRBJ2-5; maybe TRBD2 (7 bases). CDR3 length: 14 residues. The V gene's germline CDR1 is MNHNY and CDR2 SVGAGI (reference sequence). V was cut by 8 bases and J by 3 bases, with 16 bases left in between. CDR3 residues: CASCRSGGEETQYF. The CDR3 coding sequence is TGTGCCAGCTGCCGATCGGGGGGCGAAGAGACCCAGTACTTC.

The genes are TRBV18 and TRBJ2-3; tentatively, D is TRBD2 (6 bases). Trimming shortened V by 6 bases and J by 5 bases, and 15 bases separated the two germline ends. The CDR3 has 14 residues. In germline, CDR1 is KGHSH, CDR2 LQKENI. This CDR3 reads CASSRENPGDTQYF. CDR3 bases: TGTGCCAGCTCTCGGGAGAACCCTGGAGATACGCAGTATTTT.

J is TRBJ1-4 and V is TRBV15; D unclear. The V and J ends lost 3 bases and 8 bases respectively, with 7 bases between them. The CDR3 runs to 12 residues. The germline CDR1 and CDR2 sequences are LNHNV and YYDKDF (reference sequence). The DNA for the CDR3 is TGTGCCACCAGCAGGGCCCGGGAAAAACTGTTTTTT. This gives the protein CATSRAREKLFF.

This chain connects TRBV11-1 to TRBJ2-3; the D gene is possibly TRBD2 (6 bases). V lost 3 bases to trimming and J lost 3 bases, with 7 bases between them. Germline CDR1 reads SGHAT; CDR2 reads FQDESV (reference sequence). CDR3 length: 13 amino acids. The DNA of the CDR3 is TGTGCCAGCAGCTTCGGGGGTACAGATACGCAGTATTTT. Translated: CASSFGGTDTQYF.